This is a list of T cell receptor beta chains from one sample in a study of neurological immune-mediated disorders. Via MiXCR, TCRdb re-called the 5' RACE reads, giving one row per CDR3 protein. The sample holds some 43,000 distinct CDR3 sequences, 2.5% seen once. Sequencing input: PBMCs. These receptors originate from a man aged 25 to 45 with multiple sclerosis. Both conserved end residues are part of each CDR3. The order of the fields is clone size, J gene, V gene, D gene, CDR3 DNA, CDR3 protein. D genes are given only for firm matches. Only some rows state a clone size, as once, few, many or a class for expanded clones.

>many|TRBJ2-3|TRBV5-4|TRBD2
TGTGCCAGCAGCTTGTTCCTAGCGGATACAGATACGCAGTATTTT
CASSLFLADTDTQYF
>.|TRBJ2-7|TRBV5-6|TRBD2
TGTGCCAGCAGTGGACTAGCGGGAATGGCCTACGAGCAGTACTTC
CASSGLAGMAYEQYF
>many|TRBJ2-7|TRBV7-2|.
TGTGCCAGCAGCTTAGCGGGGGAGGTCGGCTACGAGCAGTACTTC
CASSLAGEVGYEQYF
>many|TRBJ2-1|TRBV19|.
TGTGCCAGTACCAAATCGGATGGCTCCTACAATGAGCAGTTCTTC
CASTKSDGSYNEQFF
>many|TRBJ1-1|TRBV5-4|.
TGTGCCAGCAGCTTGAAGGTACAGCTGAACACTGAAGCTTTCTTT
CASSLKVQLNTEAFF
>many|TRBJ2-7|TRBV7-8|TRBD1
TGTGCCAGCAGCCTGACAGGGAACCACGAGCAGTACTTC
CASSLTGNHEQYF
>many|TRBJ2-1|TRBV15|TRBD1
TGTGCCACCAGCAGAGTCCCGTCGGGACAGCTTTTCTTC
CATSRVPSGQLFF
>many|TRBJ1-2|TRBV2|TRBD1
TGTGCCAGCAGAGGGACAGGGTATTATGGCTACACCTTC
CASRGTGYYGYTF
>few|TRBJ2-5|TRBV2|.
TGTGCCAGCAAATCGAGTACCACCCAAGAGACCCAGTACTTC
CASKSSTTQETQYF
>many|TRBJ2-1|TRBV4-2|TRBD2
TGTGCCAGCAGCCAACTACTAGCGGGAGTCAATGAGCAGTTCTTC
CASSQLLAGVNEQFF
>many|TRBJ1-1|TRBV5-1|TRBD1
TGCGCCAGCAGCTTGGCTCTTCGGCGAGGGGACAGAGACACTGAAGCTTTCTTT
CASSLALRRGDRDTEAFF
>many|TRBJ2-5|TRBV7-9|.
TGTGCCAGCAGCCTTAGCGGTCACCAAGAGACCCAGTACTTC
CASSLSGHQETQYF
>many|TRBJ2-5|TRBV12-3/TRBV12-4|TRBD1
TGTGCCAGCAGTCCCGGGACAGGGACCGAAGAGACCCAGTACTTC
CASSPGTGTEETQYF
>many|TRBJ2-1|TRBV20-1|TRBD1
TGCAGTGCTCGGAGGGACAGGGAAGGAGAGCAGTTCTTC
CSARRDREGEQFF
>many|TRBJ1-1|TRBV5-1|.
TGCGCCAGCAGCTCTCGGGACGTAAAGAGGACTGAAGCTTTCTTT
CASSSRDVKRTEAFF
>many|TRBJ2-7|TRBV20-1|.
TGCAGTGCTAGAGATCGTGGGACTTTCGACGAGCAGTACTTC
CSARDRGTFDEQYF
>many|TRBJ1-4|TRBV5-1|.
TGCGCCAGCAGTGGAGGACAACCGAATGAAAAACTGTTTTTT
CASSGGQPNEKLFF
>many|TRBJ2-1|TRBV11-2|.
TGTGCCAGCAGCTTTGCGGGGGCTAACTACAATGAGCAGTTCTTC
CASSFAGANYNEQFF
>many|TRBJ2-1|TRBV20-1|TRBD2
TGCAGTGGCTTGACTAGCGCCAATGAGCAGTTCTTC
CSGLTSANEQFF